Listed below are T cell receptor beta chains from one sample, sequenced in a study of blood T cell repertoires in COVID-19. Generated by immunoSEQ multiplex PCR, the TCRdb table keeps only in-frame clones and is missing some. The table has about 290,000 clones, about nine tenths seen once; the top ten hold approximately 0.94%. The source material was peripheral blood. These receptors all stem from a woman between 40 and 55 years old who had recovered from COVID-19. The CDR3 runs from the conserved cysteine through the conserved F or W.

TRBV28 12 CASSLAGLGYTF
TRBV27 17 CASSRIRSGGLNYGYTF
TRBV11-3 16 CASSSGLAGGSNEQYF
TRBV27 14 CASSLRGTGNTIYF
TRBV3-1/TRBV3-2 17 CASSPLTVSRGVYGYTF
TRBV24-1 13 CATSGKETYGYTF
TRBV9 14 CASSVASGSYEQYF
TRBV7-2 13 CASTAPGQETQYF
TRBV7-8 12 CASSLGEAEQFF
TRBV9 17 CASSAPREGAPTGELFF
TRBV29-1 14 CSVEMAGGGETQYF
TRBV1 18 CTSSQPLRRDRASYEQYF
TRBV19 16 CASSRPTGRMNTEAFF
TRBV3-1/TRBV3-2 16 CASSHALTGYGTEAFF
TRBV3-1/TRBV3-2 14 CASSHLAGVDEQYF
TRBV27 13 CASSLKRTGLFHF
TRBV27 17 CASSLSKLAGVSYEQYF
TRBV5-3 15 CARSFTGLVRYEQYF
TRBV3-1/TRBV3-2 15 CASSRSGTENTEAFF
TRBV11-2 16 CASSLEAGGLLLEQYF
TRBV27 18 CASSRTGLAGPRSYEQYF
TRBV3-1/TRBV3-2 16 CASSPSGAGDTGELFF
TRBV12-3/TRBV12-4 13 CASSETATYEQYF
TRBV18 15 CASSEMDSRGETQYF
TRBV7-9 15 CASSSPGGGNYGYTF
TRBV2 12 CASSDRGYEQYF
TRBV2 12 CASTGEAYEQYF
TRBV28 14 CASSFIGGEETQYF
TRBV19 16 CASSILYGSSTDTQYF
TRBV18 15 CASSPELGSLYEQYF
TRBV7-3 14 CASSPTTGNYEQYF
TRBV10-2 13 CASRENRGGIQYF
TRBV7-7 15 CASSPPPPGEGELFF
TRBV2 14 CASSEARGNGEQYF
TRBV29-1 13 CSAYRGAGETQYF
TRBV5-1 15 CASSLSGTGPYEQYF
TRBV3-1/TRBV3-2 18 CASSQGGAAGGPRTIQYF
TRBV27 15 CASSPTGGLYNEQFF
TRBV30 14 CAWRQASSGNTIYF
TRBV3-1/TRBV3-2 16 CASSHRGDSGALRQYF
TRBV5-1 15 CASSPGTSGTDTQYF
TRBV4-1 15 CASSQVNGGVQPQHF
TRBV5-1 14 CASSLDTSNYGYTF
TRBV29-1 13 CSGILAGGETQYF
TRBV6-5 13 CASSPFDRAAQYF
TRBV4-1 20 CASSQRGGDRRRRSNYGYTF
TRBV6-6 15 CASSYSSGSSDTQYF
TRBV24-1 15 CATREGGIGTGELFF
TRBV4-1 15 CASSPNPGSGQPQHF